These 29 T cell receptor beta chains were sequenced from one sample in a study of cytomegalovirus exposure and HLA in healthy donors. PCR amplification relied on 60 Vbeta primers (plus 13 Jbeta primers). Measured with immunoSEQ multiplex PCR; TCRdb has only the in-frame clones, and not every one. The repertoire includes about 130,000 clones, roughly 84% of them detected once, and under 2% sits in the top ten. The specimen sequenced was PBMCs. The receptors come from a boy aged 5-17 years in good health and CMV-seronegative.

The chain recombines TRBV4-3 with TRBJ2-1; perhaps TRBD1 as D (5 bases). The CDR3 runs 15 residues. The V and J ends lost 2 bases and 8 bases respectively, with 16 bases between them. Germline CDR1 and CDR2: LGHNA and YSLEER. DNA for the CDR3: TGCGCCAGCAGCCAAACAGGATTCGGGTACCATGAGCAGTTCTTC. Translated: CASSQTGFGYHEQFF.

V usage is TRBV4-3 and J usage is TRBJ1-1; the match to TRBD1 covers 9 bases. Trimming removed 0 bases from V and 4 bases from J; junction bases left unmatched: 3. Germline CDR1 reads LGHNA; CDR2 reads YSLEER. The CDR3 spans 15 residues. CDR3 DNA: TGCGCCAGCAGCCAAGACGCGACAGGGGGCACTGAAGCTTTCTTT. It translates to CASSQDATGGTEAFF.

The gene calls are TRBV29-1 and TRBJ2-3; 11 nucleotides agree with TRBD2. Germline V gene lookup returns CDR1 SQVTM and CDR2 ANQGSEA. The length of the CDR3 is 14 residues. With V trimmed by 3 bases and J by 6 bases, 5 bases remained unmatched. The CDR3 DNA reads TGCAGCGTTGACACTAGCGGGGGCCGGGATACGCAGTATTTT. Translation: CSVDTSGGRDTQYF.

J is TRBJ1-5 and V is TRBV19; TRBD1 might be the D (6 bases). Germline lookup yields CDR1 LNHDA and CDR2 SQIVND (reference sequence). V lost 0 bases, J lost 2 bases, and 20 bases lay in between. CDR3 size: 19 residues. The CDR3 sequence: CASSIDRWDTFVGNQPQHF. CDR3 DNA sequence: TGTGCCAGTAGTATAGATCGCTGGGACACCTTTGTAGGCAATCAGCCCCAGCATTTT.

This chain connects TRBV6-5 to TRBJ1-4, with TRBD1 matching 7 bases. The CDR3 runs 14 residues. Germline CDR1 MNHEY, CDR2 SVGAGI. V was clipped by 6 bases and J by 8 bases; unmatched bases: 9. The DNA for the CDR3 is TGTGCCAGCAGGAGGGAGACAGGGAGCGAAAAACTGTTTTTT. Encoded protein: CASRRETGSEKLFF.

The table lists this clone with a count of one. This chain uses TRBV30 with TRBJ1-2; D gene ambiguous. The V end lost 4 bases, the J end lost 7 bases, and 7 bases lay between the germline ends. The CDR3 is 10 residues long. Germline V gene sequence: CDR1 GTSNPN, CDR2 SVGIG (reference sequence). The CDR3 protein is CAWNACGYTF. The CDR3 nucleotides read TGTGCCTGGAACGCGTGTGGCTACACCTTC.

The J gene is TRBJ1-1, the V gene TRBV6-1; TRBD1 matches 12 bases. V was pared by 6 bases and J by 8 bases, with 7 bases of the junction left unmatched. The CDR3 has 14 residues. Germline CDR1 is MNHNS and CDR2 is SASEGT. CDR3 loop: CASRPTGQGAEAFF. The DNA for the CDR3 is TGTGCCAGCAGGCCAACGGGACAGGGGGCAGAAGCTTTCTTT.

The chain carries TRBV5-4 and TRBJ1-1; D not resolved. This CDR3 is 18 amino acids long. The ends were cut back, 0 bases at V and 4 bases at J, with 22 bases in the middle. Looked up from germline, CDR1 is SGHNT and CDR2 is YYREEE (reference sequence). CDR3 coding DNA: TGTGCCAGCAGCTTGGGTATCGGGCTGCGGGGTTATGGCACTGAAGCTTTCTTT. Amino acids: CASSLGIGLRGYGTEAFF.

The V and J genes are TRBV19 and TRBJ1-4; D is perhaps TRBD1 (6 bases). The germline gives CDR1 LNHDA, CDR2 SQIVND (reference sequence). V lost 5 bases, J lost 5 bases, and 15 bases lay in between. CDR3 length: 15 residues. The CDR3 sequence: CASSFAGASNEKLFF. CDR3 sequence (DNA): TGTGCCAGTAGTTTCGCAGGGGCCTCCAATGAAAAACTGTTTTTT.

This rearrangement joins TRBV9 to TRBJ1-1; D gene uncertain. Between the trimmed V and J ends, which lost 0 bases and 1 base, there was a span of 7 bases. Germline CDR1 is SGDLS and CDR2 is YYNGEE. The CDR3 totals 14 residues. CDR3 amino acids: CASSVDSGNTEAFF. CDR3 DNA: TGTGCCAGCAGCGTAGACAGCGGGAACACTGAAGCTTTCTTT.

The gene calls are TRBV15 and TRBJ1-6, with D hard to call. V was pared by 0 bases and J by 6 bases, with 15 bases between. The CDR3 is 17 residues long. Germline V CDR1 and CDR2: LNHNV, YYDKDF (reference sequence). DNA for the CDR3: TGTGCCACCAGCAGAGAGGAGGTCGGGGATCCTAATTCACCCCTCCACTTT. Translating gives CATSREEVGDPNSPLHF.

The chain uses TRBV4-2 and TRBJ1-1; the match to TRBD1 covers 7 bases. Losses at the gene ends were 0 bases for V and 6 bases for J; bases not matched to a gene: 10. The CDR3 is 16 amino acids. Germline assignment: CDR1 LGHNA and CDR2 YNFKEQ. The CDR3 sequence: CASSQDTEGAGAEAFF. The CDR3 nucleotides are TGTGCCAGCAGCCAAGATACCGAGGGGGCTGGAGCTGAAGCTTTCTTT.

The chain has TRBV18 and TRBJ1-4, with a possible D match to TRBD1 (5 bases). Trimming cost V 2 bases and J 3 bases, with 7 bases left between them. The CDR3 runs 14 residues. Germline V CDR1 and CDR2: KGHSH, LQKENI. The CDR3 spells CASSPSRANEKLFF. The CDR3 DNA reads TGTGCCAGCTCACCAAGCAGGGCTAATGAAAAACTGTTTTTT.

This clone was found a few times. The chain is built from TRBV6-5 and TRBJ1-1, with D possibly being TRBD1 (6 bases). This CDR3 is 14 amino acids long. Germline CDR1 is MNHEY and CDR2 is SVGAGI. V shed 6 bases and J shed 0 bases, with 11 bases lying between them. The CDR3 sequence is CASRVQGLNTEAFF. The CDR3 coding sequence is TGTGCCAGCAGGGTACAGGGCTTGAACACTGAAGCTTTCTTT.

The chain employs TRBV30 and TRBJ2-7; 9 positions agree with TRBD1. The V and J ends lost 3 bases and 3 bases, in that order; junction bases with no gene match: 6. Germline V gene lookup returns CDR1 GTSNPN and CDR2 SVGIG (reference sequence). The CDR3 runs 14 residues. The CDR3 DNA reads TGTGCCTGGAGGCCCGGGACAGGGAACTACGAGCAGTACTTC. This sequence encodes CAWRPGTGNYEQYF.

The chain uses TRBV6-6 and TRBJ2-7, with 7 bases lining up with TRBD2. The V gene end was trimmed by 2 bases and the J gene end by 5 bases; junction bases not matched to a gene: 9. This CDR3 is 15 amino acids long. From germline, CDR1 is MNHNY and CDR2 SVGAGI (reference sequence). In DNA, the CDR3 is TGTGCCAGCAGTTACCCGGAGGGAGGGGACCACGAGCAGTACTTC. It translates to CASSYPEGGDHEQYF.

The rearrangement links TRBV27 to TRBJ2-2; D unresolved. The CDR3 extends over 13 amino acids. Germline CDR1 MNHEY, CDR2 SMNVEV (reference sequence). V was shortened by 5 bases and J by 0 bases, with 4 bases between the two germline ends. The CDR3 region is CASSISNTGELFF. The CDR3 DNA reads TGTGCCAGCAGTATCTCGAACACCGGGGAGCTGTTTTTT.

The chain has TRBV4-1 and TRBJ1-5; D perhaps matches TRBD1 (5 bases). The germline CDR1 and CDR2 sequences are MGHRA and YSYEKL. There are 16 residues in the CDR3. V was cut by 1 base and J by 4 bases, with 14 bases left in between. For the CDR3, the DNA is TGCGCCAGCAGCCAAGGAGAGACACGGACAAATCAGCCCCAGCATTTT. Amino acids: CASSQGETRTNQPQHF.

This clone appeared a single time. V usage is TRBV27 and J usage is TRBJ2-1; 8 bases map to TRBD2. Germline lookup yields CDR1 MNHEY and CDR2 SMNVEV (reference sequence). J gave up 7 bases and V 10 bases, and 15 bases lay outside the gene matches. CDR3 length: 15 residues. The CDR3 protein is CATTSDGRVGNEQFF. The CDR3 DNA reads TGTGCCACCACCTCGGACGGGAGGGTAGGGAATGAGCAGTTCTTC.

The CDR3 DNA reads TGTGCCAGCAGCTTAGGTCGGAGCGTCGGGGAGCTGTTTTTT. Translated, it gives CASSLGRSVGELFF. The V call is TRBV11-2, the J call TRBJ2-2; D gene unclear. Between the trimmed V and J ends, which lost 1 base and 7 bases, there was a span of 10 bases. CDR1 is SGHAT, CDR2 FQNNGV, per germline. CDR3 length equals 14 residues.

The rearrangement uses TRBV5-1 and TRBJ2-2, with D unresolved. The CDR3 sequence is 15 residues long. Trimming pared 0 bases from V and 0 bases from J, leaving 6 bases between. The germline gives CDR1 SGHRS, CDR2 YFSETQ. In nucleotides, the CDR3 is TGCGCCAGCAGCTTGGGGGCCGCGAACACCGGGGAGCTGTTTTTT. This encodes CASSLGAANTGELFF.

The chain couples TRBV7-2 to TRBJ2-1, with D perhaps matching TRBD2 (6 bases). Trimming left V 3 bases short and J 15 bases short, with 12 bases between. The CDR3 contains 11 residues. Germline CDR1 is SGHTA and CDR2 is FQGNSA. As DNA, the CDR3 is TGTGCCAGCAGCTTTGTGGGAGGTCTGTTCTTC. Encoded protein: CASSFVGGLFF.

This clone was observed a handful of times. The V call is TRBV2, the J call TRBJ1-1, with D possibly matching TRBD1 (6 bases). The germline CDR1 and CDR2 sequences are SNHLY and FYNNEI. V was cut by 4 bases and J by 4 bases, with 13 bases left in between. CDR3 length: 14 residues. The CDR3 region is CASSAQVTGTEAFF. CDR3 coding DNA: TGTGCCAGCAGTGCTCAGGTGACAGGCACTGAAGCTTTCTTT.

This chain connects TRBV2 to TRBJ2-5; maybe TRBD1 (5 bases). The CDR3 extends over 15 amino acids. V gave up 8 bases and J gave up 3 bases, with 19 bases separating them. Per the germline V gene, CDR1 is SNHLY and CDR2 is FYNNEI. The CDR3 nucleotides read TGTGCCAGCGGAAAATTTAGGGGTTCCGAAGAGACCCAGTACTTC. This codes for CASGKFRGSEETQYF.

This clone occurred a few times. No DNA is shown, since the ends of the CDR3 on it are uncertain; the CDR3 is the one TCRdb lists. This chain's CDR3 is CASSFGPGQGKGGYTF. The rearrangement links TRBV5-4 to TRBJ1-2; the D call of TRBD1 is as the table states it, not checked on the DNA. Germline assignment: CDR1 SGHNT and CDR2 YYREEE (reference sequence). The CDR3 sequence runs 16 residues, both termini included.

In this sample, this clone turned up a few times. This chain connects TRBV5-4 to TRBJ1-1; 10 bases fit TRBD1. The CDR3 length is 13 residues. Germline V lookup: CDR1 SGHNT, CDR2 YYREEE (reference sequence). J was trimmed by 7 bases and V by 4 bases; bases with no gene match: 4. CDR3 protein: CASSVGQGNEAFF. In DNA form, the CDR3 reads TGTGCCAGCAGCGTGGGACAGGGGAATGAAGCTTTCTTT.

The CDR3 nucleotides are TGTGCCAGCAGCCAAACACTAGAGATGGTGTATTTT. This translates into CASSQTLEMVYF. V gene TRBV14 combines with J gene TRBJ2-3; possibly TRBD2 for D (5 bases). Germline CDR1 SGHDN, CDR2 FVKESK. This CDR3 comprises 12 residues. V dropped 2 bases and J dropped 14 bases, with 14 bases sitting between them.

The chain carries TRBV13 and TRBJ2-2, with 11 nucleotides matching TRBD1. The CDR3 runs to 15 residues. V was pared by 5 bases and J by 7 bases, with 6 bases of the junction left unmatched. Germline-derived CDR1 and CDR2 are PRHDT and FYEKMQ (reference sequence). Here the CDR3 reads CASSQDRGRIGELFF. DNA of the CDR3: TGTGCCAGCAGCCAGGACAGGGGGCGCATCGGGGAGCTGTTTTTT.

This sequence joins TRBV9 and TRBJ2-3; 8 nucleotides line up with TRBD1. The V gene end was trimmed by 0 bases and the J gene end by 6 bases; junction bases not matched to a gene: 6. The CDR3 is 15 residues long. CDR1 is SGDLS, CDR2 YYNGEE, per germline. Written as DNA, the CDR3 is TGTGCCAGCAGCGTAGAGGCAGGGGGCATGGATACGCAGTATTTT. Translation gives CASSVEAGGMDTQYF.